The rows below give T cell receptor beta chains drawn from one sample of a study of breast tumors, draining lymph nodes, adjacent tissues. TCRdb used MiXCR to reprocess the multiplex PCR reads, holding one entry per CDR3 protein. The data show around 190,000 distinct CDR3 sequences, about 30% seen once. Sample: axillary lymph node tissue. These TCRs come from a female donor with breast cancer. Some clones in this sample may be carry-over from other donors' samples. Both conserved end residues are part of each CDR3. The D gene is left open where the match is weak. Not every row has a clone size; where given, it reads once, few, many or a size class.

CDR3 length	clone size	J gene	D gene	V gene	CDR3 protein	CDR3 DNA
14	many	TRBJ1-2	.	TRBV20-1	CSARRGGQNYGYTF	TGCAGTGCTCGTAGAGGGGGGCAGAACTATGGCTACACCTTC
16	.	TRBJ1-2	TRBD1	TRBV27	CASSLGGTGGDYGYTF	TGTGCCAGCAGTTTAGGCGGGACAGGGGGCGACTATGGCTACACCTTC
13	once	TRBJ2-6	.	TRBV29-1	CSVDTSGANVLTF	TGCAGCGTCGATACTAGCGGGGCCAACGTCCTGACTTTC
13	.	TRBJ1-1	TRBD1	TRBV2	CASSGDRGTEAFF	TGTGCCAGCAGTGGGGACAGGGGTACTGAAGCTTTCTTT
15	few	TRBJ1-5	.	TRBV27	CASSPGIISNQPQHF	TGTGCCAGCAGTCCTGGAATAATTAGCAATCAGCCCCAGCATTTT
19	many	TRBJ2-1	TRBD2	TRBV9	CASSVDSDSGLADYNEQFF	TGTGCCAGCAGCGTAGACTCTGATTCGGGACTAGCGGATTACAATGAGCAGTTCTTC
12	many	TRBJ1-2	.	TRBV24-1	CATSATNYGYTF	TGTGCCACCAGTGCGACTAACTATGGCTACACCTTC
16	.	TRBJ2-7	.	TRBV3-1	CASSQEAEGWVNEQYF	TGTGCCAGCAGCCAAGAAGCCGAGGGTTGGGTAAACGAGCAGTACTTC
15	many	TRBJ1-4	.	TRBV10-2	CASSTRGGGNEKLFF	TGCGCCAGCAGCACTCGGGGGGGAGGCAATGAAAAACTGTTTTTT
12	many	TRBJ2-4	.	TRBV20-1	CSASPAKNIQYF	TGCAGTGCTAGTCCGGCCAAAAACATTCAGTACTTC
12	many	TRBJ2-5	.	TRBV7-6	CASSPYQETQYF	TGTGCCAGCAGCCCGTACCAAGAGACCCAGTACTTC
14	.	TRBJ1-2	TRBD1	TRBV7-7	CASSSQGLSSSYTF	TGTGCTAGCAGCTCACAGGGGCTTTCGAGCAGCTACACCTTC
16	many	TRBJ1-4	.	TRBV27	CASSPESGQLNEKLFF	TGTGCCAGCAGCCCCGAGTCGGGACAACTAAATGAAAAACTGTTTTTT
18	many	TRBJ2-1	.	TRBV5-1	CASSFVVGALDSYNEQFF	TGCGCCAGCAGCTTTGTAGTTGGGGCCCTGGACTCCTACAATGAGCAGTTCTTC
13	.	TRBJ1-2	.	TRBV6-2/TRBV6-3	CASSHLMGNGYTF	TGTGCCAGCAGTCACCTGATGGGAAATGGCTACACCTTC
14	many	TRBJ1-6	.	TRBV20-1	CSARWSSYNSPLHF	TGCAGTGCTAGATGGAGCTCCTATAATTCACCCCTCCACTTT
13	many	TRBJ1-5	.	TRBV19	CASSIGGGRPQHF	TGTGCCAGTAGTATAGGGGGGGGACGGCCCCAGCATTTT
15	many	TRBJ1-5	.	TRBV6-5	CASSHSRLSNQPQHF	TGTGCCAGCAGTCACTCTCGACTGAGCAATCAGCCCCAGCATTTT
15	once	TRBJ1-1	.	TRBV19	CASSRGPTENTEAFF	TGTGCCAGTTCACGGGGGCCGACAGAGAACACTGAAGCTTTCTTT
15	many	TRBJ2-3	.	TRBV30	CAWSVPGVGADTQYF	TGTGCCTGGAGTGTACCAGGGGTCGGGGCAGATACGCAGTATTTT
14	many	TRBJ1-4	.	TRBV12-5	CASGSGFGNEKLFF	TGTGCTAGTGGTTCGGGGTTTGGTAATGAAAAACTGTTTTTT
14	many	TRBJ1-2	.	TRBV6-5	CASSHSRPGYGYTF	TGTGCCAGCAGTCACTCGAGGCCAGGCTATGGCTACACCTTC
14	many	TRBJ2-7	.	TRBV9	CASSGGDSGYEQYF	TGTGCCAGCAGCGGGGGCGATAGCGGATACGAGCAGTACTTC
13	many	TRBJ1-5	.	TRBV10-2	CASSGRVNQPQHF	TGCGCCAGCAGTGGTAGGGTGAATCAGCCCCAGCATTTT
14	many	TRBJ2-3	TRBD2	TRBV12-3/TRBV12-4	CASSPSGSGDTQYF	TGTGCCAGCAGTCCGAGCGGGAGTGGAGATACGCAGTATTTT
15	many	TRBJ2-1	.	TRBV9	CASSVGARVDGEQFF	TGTGCCAGCAGCGTAGGTGCTAGGGTGGACGGGGAGCAGTTCTTC
15	many	TRBJ1-5	.	TRBV4-2	CASSQEGSGSEPQHF	TGTGCCAGCAGCCAAGAGGGGTCAGGTTCGGAGCCCCAGCATTTT
14	many	TRBJ2-7	TRBD1	TRBV7-2	CASRRSGTAYEQYF	TGTGCCAGCAGAAGATCCGGGACAGCCTACGAGCAGTACTTC
17	.	TRBJ2-5	TRBD2	TRBV2	CASKEIAGMGILETQYF	TGTGCCAGCAAGGAAATAGCGGGAATGGGGATACTAGAGACCCAGTACTTC
14	many	TRBJ2-1	TRBD2	TRBV20-1	CSASREVSYNEQFF	TGCAGTGCCTCCCGGGAGGTTTCCTACAATGAGCAGTTCTTC
14	many	TRBJ1-2	TRBD1	TRBV12-3/TRBV12-4	CASSLHRGGYGYTF	TGTGCCAGCAGTTTACACAGGGGTGGGTATGGCTACACCTTC
15	.	TRBJ2-1	TRBD2	TRBV6-5	CASRTSGRGNNEQFF	TGTGCCAGCAGAACTAGCGGGAGGGGGAACAATGAGCAGTTCTTC
15	.	TRBJ1-1	TRBD1	TRBV19	CASSIQTGMNTEAFF	TGTGCCAGTAGTATTCAGACAGGGATGAACACTGAAGCTTTCTTT
15	many	TRBJ2-2	TRBD2	TRBV7-9	CASRGLAGPSGELFF	TGTGCCAGCAGGGGACTAGCGGGACCCTCCGGGGAGCTGTTTTTT
17	.	TRBJ1-2	TRBD1	TRBV5-1	CASSSGTGVPLNYGYTF	TGCGCCAGCAGTAGCGGGACAGGGGTCCCCTTGAACTATGGCTACACCTTC
15	many	TRBJ2-7	TRBD1	TRBV5-6	CASSRVDRGFNEQYF	TGTGCCAGCAGCAGGGTGGACAGGGGATTCAACGAGCAGTACTTC
15	.	TRBJ1-6	TRBD1	TRBV6-1	CASSLIDRGNSPLHF	TGTGCCAGCAGTTTAATCGACAGGGGGAATTCACCCCTCCACTTT
14	many	TRBJ2-7	.	TRBV6-5	CASSYRDGVGGQYF	TGTGCCAGCAGTTACAGGGACGGGGTCGGGGGGCAGTACTTC
14	many	TRBJ2-3	TRBD2	TRBV29-1	CSVPPAGYTDTQYF	TGCAGCGTCCCCCCAGCGGGATACACAGATACGCAGTATTTT
14	many	TRBJ1-2	TRBD1	TRBV9	CASSASGTDYGYTF	TGTGCCAGCAGCGCGTCCGGGACAGACTATGGCTACACCTTC
14	few	TRBJ2-7	TRBD2	TRBV6-2/TRBV6-3	CASNDGLAGNEQYF	TGTGCCAGCAACGATGGCCTAGCGGGGAACGAGCAGTACTTC
15	many	TRBJ2-1	TRBD2	TRBV2	CASSETSGGNNEQFF	TGTGCCAGCAGTGAAACCAGCGGGGGGAACAATGAGCAGTTCTTC
14	many	TRBJ2-2	.	TRBV3-1	CASSQGPNTGELFF	TGTGCCAGCAGCCAAGGTCCAAACACCGGGGAGCTGTTTTTT
13	many	TRBJ2-5	TRBD2	TRBV28	CASTLAGGRTQYF	TGTGCCAGCACCCTAGCGGGAGGGCGGACCCAGTACTTC
13	few	TRBJ2-7	.	TRBV7-6	CASGLTGAYEQYF	TGTGCCAGCGGCTTGACAGGCGCCTACGAGCAGTACTTC
13	.	TRBJ2-4	.	TRBV11-3	CASSPGLLNIQYF	TGTGCCAGCAGCCCGGGCCTACTAAACATTCAGTACTTC
14	many	TRBJ2-7	.	TRBV11-2	CASSLDARSYEQYF	TGTGCCAGCAGCTTAGATGCCAGATCCTACGAGCAGTACTTC
16	many	TRBJ2-1	.	TRBV19	CASRPRGGTGSNEQFF	TGTGCCAGTAGACCCCGCGGAGGGACGGGGAGCAATGAGCAGTTCTTC
15	.	TRBJ2-5	TRBD2	TRBV28	CASRGTSGKRETQYF	TGTGCCAGCAGGGGGACTAGCGGGAAAAGGGAGACCCAGTACTTC
14	.	TRBJ2-2	.	TRBV2	CASSVEGGHGELFF	TGTGCCAGCAGTGTGGAGGGGGGTCACGGGGAGCTGTTTTTT
15	.	TRBJ1-4	.	TRBV11-3	CASSLVSGSNEKPFF	TGTGCCAGCAGCTTGGTTTCAGGGTCGAATGAAAAACCGTTTTTT
14	.	TRBJ1-2	.	TRBV27	CASSLLGPPYGYTF	TGTGCCAGCAGTTTATTGGGACCACCCTATGGCTACACCTTC
17	few	TRBJ2-5	.	TRBV4-2	CASSRVNVRAGTDTQYF	TGTGCCAGCAGCCGAGTAAATGTCCGGGCCGGCACAGATACGCAGTACTTC
15	many	TRBJ2-3	.	TRBV6-4	CASSPWGGSTDTQYF	TGTGCCAGCAGCCCCTGGGGCGGGAGCACAGATACGCAGTATTTT
13	many	TRBJ2-7	.	TRBV7-2	CASSFRQGYEQYF	TGTGCCAGCAGCTTTAGGCAGGGGTACGAGCAGTACTTC
15	many	TRBJ1-3	.	TRBV6-2/TRBV6-3	CASSLQEVSGNTIYF	TGTGCCAGCAGTTTACAAGAAGTCTCTGGAAACACCATATATTTT
13	.	TRBJ2-5	.	TRBV9	CARDYGGQETQYF	TGTGCTAGAGATTATGGCGGGCAGGAGACCCAGTACTTC
15	.	TRBJ2-5	TRBD1	TRBV20-1	CSARRTGSGEETQYF	TGCAGTGCTAGACGGACAGGCTCTGGGGAGGAGACCCAGTACTTC